The clone carrying this TCR beta chain was counted a few times. What it binds is unknown. This sample was taken from a study of OX40 agonist ivuxolimab in advanced cancers. Across the whole study: Two patients with cutaneous melanoma and one with hepatocellular carcinoma, three in total, showed partial responses.

Generated by immunoSEQ multiplex PCR, the TCRdb table keeps only in-frame clones and is missing some. Found here are about 35,000 clones, around three quarters of them singletons; the top ten hold 15% to 25%. Overall study findings and caveats: Antigen targets of the expanded peripheral T cells went undetermined.

Prior autoimmune disease or systemic immunosuppression barred patients. Sampling times: baseline, cycle 4 day 1, cycle 7 day 1. The V gene's germline CDR1 is SGHAT and CDR2 FQNNGV. The V segment lost 1 base and the J segment 0 bases; nucleotides outside the gene matches: 3. The CDR3 contains 17 residues. The specimen comprised CD4+ or CD8+ T cells sorted from blood, sampled in a trial of the OX40 agonist ivuxolimab. The chain links TRBV11-2 to TRBJ2-7, with 13 bases aligning to TRBD2. The TCR was taken from an adult with an advanced solid tumor such as melanoma, head and neck, liver or kidney cancer. The CDR3 region is CASSLGGLAGSSYEQYF. Here the CDR3 DNA reads TGTGCCAGCAGCTTAGGGGGACTAGCGGGGAGCTCCTACGAGCAGTACTTC.